This T cell receptor (beta chain) is drawn from a study of cytomegalovirus exposure and HLA in healthy donors. The overall study: Unique TCRs from HLA-typed donors, 65 million to 85 million of them, were held in an early data release.

Findings and limits, study-wide: With DRB1 most and HLA-C fewest, TCR association rates differed between HLA loci in a later analysis.

To note about this clone: What it binds is not known.

With 60 Vbeta and 13 Jbeta primers, the PCR was carried out. Sequenced by immunoSEQ multiplex PCR; TCRdb stores in-frame clones only, minus some. In the table there are around 160,000 clones, roughly 70% of which are singletons. Sequencing was done on a sample of PBMCs. The receptor was isolated from a middle-aged woman in good health and CMV-seropositive.

The CDR3 coding sequence is TGTGCCAGCAGTTCTGAACAGGGGAATGGAAACACCATATATTTT. This codes for CASSSEQGNGNTIYF. The chain employs TRBV25-1 and TRBJ1-3; TRBD1 matches at 7 bases. J was trimmed by 3 bases and V by 5 bases; bases with no gene match: 7. Germline-derived CDR1 and CDR2 are MGHDK and SYGVNS. The CDR3 runs 15 residues. The full variable domain, its missing parts supplied by reference TRBV25-1 and TRBJ1-3, is EADIYQTPRYLVIGTGKKITLECSQTMGHDKMYWYQQDPGMELHLIHYSYGVNSTEKGDLSSESTVSRIRTEHFPLTLESARPSHTSQYLCASSSEQGNGNTIYFGEGSWLTVV.